The clone carrying this TCR beta chain was detected ten times or more. Its specificity is unknown. Presence of unique molecular identifiers characterized the TCR beta cDNA libraries. TCRdb processed the PCR reads anew with MiXCR; each CDR3 protein has one entry. The sample lists about 500,000 distinct CDR3 sequences; around 40% were seen once. These data are taken from a study of post-analysis software for immune sequencing data. Study-wide points: Among four to six TRBV segments more frequent in patients than controls were TRBV5-6, TRBV5-1 and TRBV20-1. Controls had significantly higher normalized Chao1 diversity than multiple sclerosis patients.

CDR3 size: 14 residues. Per the germline V gene, CDR1 is MNHEY and CDR2 is SVGEGT. V shed 0 bases and J shed 2 bases, with 7 bases lying between them. The sequencing sample was made of blood. V is TRBV6-2 or TRBV6-3 and J is TRBJ1-2; no clear D gene. The clonotype was recovered from a girl aged 5 to 17 with multiple sclerosis. The CDR3 loop reads CASSYSNGNYGYTF. CDR3 sequence (DNA): TGTGCCAGCAGTTACTCGAACGGAAACTATGGCTACACCTTC.